The rows below give T cell receptor beta chains drawn from one sample of a study of blood T cell repertoires in COVID-19. Here immunoSEQ multiplex PCR was the method, and the copy in TCRdb shows in-frame clones only, minus some. The profile shows about 34,000 clones, 85% of them singletons. Material: peripheral blood. All receptors derive from a human donor with acute or convalescent COVID-19. The donor label of this sample is uncertain. Each CDR3 is given with its conserved first and last residue. Fields, in order: V gene, clone size, J gene, D gene, CDR3 length, CDR3 protein, CDR3 DNA. D genes are given only for firm matches. Only some rows state a clone size, as once, few, many or a class for expanded clones.

TRBV28	once	TRBJ2-5	-	14	CASSPSDRLETQYF	TGTGCCAGCAGCCCCTCGGACAGACTAGAGACCCAGTACTTC
TRBV10-3	-	TRBJ2-2	-	15	CASHRGASNTGELFF	TGTGCCTCTCATCGAGGAGCGTCGAACACCGGGGAGCTGTTTTTT
TRBV5-8	-	TRBJ1-2	TRBD1	15	CASSSGQTALYGYTF	TGTGCCAGCAGCTCGGGACAGACAGCTTTGTATGGCTACACCTTC
TRBV9	-	TRBJ1-1	TRBD1	15	CASSVAGGDGTEAFF	TGTGCCAGCAGCGTCGCAGGGGGCGATGGGACTGAAGCTTTCTTT
TRBV29-1	few	TRBJ1-3	TRBD1	14	CSVRDSLSGNTIYF	TGCAGCGTCCGGGACAGCCTCTCTGGAAACACCATATATTTT
TRBV6-1	-	TRBJ1-5	TRBD1	15	CASSEVGQGFQPQHF	TGTGCCAGCAGTGAAGTCGGACAGGGTTTCCAGCCCCAGCATTTT
TRBV20-1	-	TRBJ1-1	-	16	CSASGGTGGSTAEAFF	TGCAGTGCTAGTGGTGGGACCGGAGGGTCTACGGCTGAAGCTTTCTTT
TRBV6-5	-	TRBJ2-1	TRBD2	15	CASSRAGFNYNEQFF	TGTGCCAGCAGTAGAGCGGGATTCAACTACAATGAGCAGTTCTTC
TRBV28	-	TRBJ1-4	TRBD1	12	CASSFGQAQLFF	TGTGCCAGCAGTTTTGGACAGGCCCAACTATTTTTT
TRBV7-2	-	TRBJ2-7	TRBD1	15	CASSPATGPSYEQYF	TGTGCCAGCAGCCCGGCGACAGGGCCTTCCTACGAGCAGTACTTC
TRBV7-2	-	TRBJ1-6	TRBD1	15	CASSLFGTANSPLHF	TGTGCCAGCAGCCTCTTCGGGACAGCTAATTCACCCCTCCACTTT
TRBV12-5	-	TRBJ1-1	TRBD1	14	CASALQGANTEAFF	TGTGCTAGTGCCCTACAGGGGGCGAACACTGAAGCTTTCTTT
TRBV7-2	-	TRBJ1-1	-	15	CASSLANRVNTEAFF	TGTGCCAGCAGCTTAGCGAACAGGGTGAACACTGAAGCTTTCTTT
TRBV5-6	-	TRBJ1-2	TRBD1	14	CASSFVTGTHGYTF	TGTGCCAGCAGCTTCGTGACAGGGACTCACGGCTACACCTTC
TRBV6-6	-	TRBJ1-1	TRBD1	14	CASSYSSGGTEAFF	TGTGCCAGCAGTTACTCGTCAGGGGGCACTGAAGCTTTCTTT
TRBV5-6	-	TRBJ2-4	-	14	CASSSTGLEHIQYF	TGTGCCAGCAGCTCCACCGGACTGGAACACATTCAGTACTTC
TRBV6-5	-	TRBJ2-7	TRBD1	14	CASSPGGWGYEQYF	TGTGCCAGCAGCCCAGGGGGCTGGGGCTACGAGCAGTACTTC
TRBV5-5	-	TRBJ1-2	-	14	CASSFHRVEDGYTF	TGTGCCAGCAGCTTTCACAGGGTGGAAGATGGCTACACCTTC
TRBV20-1	-	TRBJ1-2	-	11	CSATGRDGYTF	TGCAGTGCTACGGGGAGGGATGGCTACACCTTC
TRBV4-3	-	TRBJ1-1	-	14	CASSQTLANTEAFF	TGCGCCAGCAGCCAAACCCTGGCGAACACTGAAGCTTTCTTT
TRBV2	-	TRBJ2-3	TRBD2	18	CASSGLAGGRSSTDTQYF	TGTGCCAGCAGCGGACTAGCGGGGGGCCGTTCTAGCACAGATACGCAGTATTTT
TRBV4-3	-	TRBJ1-5	TRBD1	16	CASSQDFPGGGQPQHF	TGCGCCAGCAGCCAAGATTTCCCAGGGGGCGGGCAGCCCCAGCATTTT
TRBV7-9	once	TRBJ1-5	-	14	CASSPQGTVEPQHF	TGTGCCAGCAGCCCACAGGGAACTGTGGAGCCCCAGCATTTT
TRBV11-2	-	TRBJ1-5	-	14	CASSLGRANQPQHF	TGTGCCAGCAGCTTAGGGAGGGCCAATCAGCCCCAGCATTTT
TRBV4-1	-	TRBJ2-7	-	17	CASSQDRDRSFIKGQYF	TGCGCCAGCAGCCAAGATAGAGACAGAAGTTTCATTAAGGGGCAGTACTTC
TRBV6-4	-	TRBJ2-2	TRBD2	16	CASSDSPLAGAGELFF	TGTGCCAGCAGTGACTCGCCCCTAGCGGGGGCCGGGGAGCTGTTTTTT